This T cell receptor (beta chain) was sequenced during a study of cytomegalovirus exposure and HLA in healthy donors. General observations from the study: Cytomegalovirus association was listed for 164 TCR beta chains.

The repertoire was sequenced with immunoSEQ multiplex PCR; TCRdb's copy has only in-frame clones and lacks some. The table records more than 95,000 clones, around 86% of them present only once. The CDR3 loop spans 14 amino acids. Germline CDR1 SQVTM, CDR2 ANQGSEA. Trimming removed 6 bases from V and 0 bases from J; junction bases left unmatched: 8. Details on this clone: Its target is not known.

The chain is built from TRBV29-1 and TRBJ2-7, with 7 bases matching TRBD1. The TCR comes from a man between 18 and 35 years old in good health and CMV-seronegative. Sequenced material: PBMCs. The chain's CDR3 is CSVEGTVGSYEQYF. DNA of the CDR3: TGCAGCGTAGAGGGGACAGTCGGCTCCTACGAGCAGTACTTC.